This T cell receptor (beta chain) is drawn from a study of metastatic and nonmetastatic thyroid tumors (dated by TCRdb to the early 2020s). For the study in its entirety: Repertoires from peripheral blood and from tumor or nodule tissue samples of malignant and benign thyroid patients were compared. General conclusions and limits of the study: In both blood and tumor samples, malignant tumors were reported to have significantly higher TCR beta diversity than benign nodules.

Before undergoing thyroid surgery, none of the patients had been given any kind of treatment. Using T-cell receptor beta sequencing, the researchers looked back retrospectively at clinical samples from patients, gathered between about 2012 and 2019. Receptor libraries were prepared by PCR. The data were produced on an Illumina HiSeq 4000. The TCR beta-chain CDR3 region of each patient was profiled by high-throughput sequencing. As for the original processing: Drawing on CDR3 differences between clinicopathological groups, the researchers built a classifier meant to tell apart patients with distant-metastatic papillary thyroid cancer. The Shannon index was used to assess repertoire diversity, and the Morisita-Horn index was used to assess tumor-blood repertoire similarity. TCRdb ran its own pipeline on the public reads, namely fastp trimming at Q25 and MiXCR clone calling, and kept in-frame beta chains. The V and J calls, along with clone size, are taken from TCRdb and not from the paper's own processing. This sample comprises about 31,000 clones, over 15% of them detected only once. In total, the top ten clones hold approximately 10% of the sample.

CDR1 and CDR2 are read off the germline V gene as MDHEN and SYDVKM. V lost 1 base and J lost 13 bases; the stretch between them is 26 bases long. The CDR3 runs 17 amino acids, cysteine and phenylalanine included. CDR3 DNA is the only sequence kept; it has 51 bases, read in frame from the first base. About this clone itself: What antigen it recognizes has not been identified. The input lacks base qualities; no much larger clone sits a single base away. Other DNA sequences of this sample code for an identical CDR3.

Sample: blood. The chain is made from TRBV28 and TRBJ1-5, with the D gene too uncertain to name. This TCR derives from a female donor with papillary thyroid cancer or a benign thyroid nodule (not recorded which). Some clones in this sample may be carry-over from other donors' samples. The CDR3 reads CASSLSELEVSNQPQHF. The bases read TGTGCCAGCAGTTTATCCGAATTAGAGGTTAGCAATCAACCACAGCATTTT. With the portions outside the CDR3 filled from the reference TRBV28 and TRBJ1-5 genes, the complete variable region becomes DVKVTQSSRYLVKRTGEKVFLECVQDMDHENMFWYRQDPGLGLRLIYFSYDVKMKEKGDIPEGYSVSREKKERFSLILESASTNQTSMYLCASSLSELEVSNQPQHFGDGTRLSIL.